A single sample gave rise to the 27 T cell receptor beta chains below, sequenced in a study of CXCR3-negative and CXCR3-positive naive CD8 T cells. TRB cDNA was prepared as libraries by UMI-labeled 5' RACE. TCRdb re-called the 5' RACE reads; one entry per CDR3 protein, DNA not given. Reported are approximately 41,000 distinct CDR3 sequences; the ten largest clones contain roughly 15%. Sequencing input: memory CD8+ T cells from blood. Receptors were obtained from a human donor in good health. Some clones in this sample may be carry-over from other donors' samples.

The chain recombines TRBV7-6 with TRBJ2-1; TCRdb picks TRBD1, but there is no DNA to check that call. Germline-derived CDR1 and CDR2 are SGHVS and FNYEAQ. The CDR3 totals 18 residues. CDR3 region: CASSLAGGRDRRYNEQFF.

The genes are TRBV25-1 and TRBJ2-7; with no DNA, the TCRdb D assignment of TRBD1 cannot be verified. Germline assignment: CDR1 MGHDK and CDR2 SYGVNS. The CDR3 length is 12 residues. CDR3: CATQGASYEQYF.

The chain uses TRBV7-9 and TRBJ2-5; no DNA is available, so the TRBD2 call from TCRdb remains unchecked. The CDR3 has 16 amino acids. The V gene's germline CDR1 is SEHNR and CDR2 FQNEAQ (reference sequence). This CDR3 is CASKLGTSVVQETQYF.

V is TRBV5-1 and J is TRBJ2-1; TCRdb reports TRBD2, a call that lacks DNA to check it against. CDR1 SGHRS and CDR2 YFSETQ come from the germline V gene. This CDR3 contains 14 residues. The CDR3 sequence: CASMPGLADNEQFF.

In terms of frequency, this clonotype is medium-sized (0.01 to 0.1%). The chain links TRBV6-2 or TRBV6-3 to TRBJ1-5. The CDR3 is 13 amino acids. Germline loops: CDR1 MNHEY, CDR2 SVGEGT. The CDR3 reads CASSYSENQPQHF.

The V call is TRBV6-4, the J call TRBJ2-1; TCRdb indicates TRBD2, and absent DNA this call remains unverified. The V gene's germline CDR1 is MRHNA and CDR2 SNTAGT. CDR3 size: 14 residues. CDR3: CASSFGGDYNEQLF.

This chain's CDR3 is CASSLNPSSGSSYEQYF. The chain uses TRBV28 and TRBJ2-7. This CDR3 comprises 17 residues. Per the germline V gene, CDR1 is MDHEN and CDR2 is SYDVKM.

This chain connects TRBV5-5 to TRBJ2-4; the TCRdb D gene call, TRBD1, has no DNA to confirm it. Germline values: CDR1 SGHKS, CDR2 YYEKEE (reference sequence). This CDR3 has 13 residues. The chain's CDR3 is CASSLADSTGYHF.

The genes are TRBV20-1 and TRBJ2-1. Germline loops: CDR1 DFQATT, CDR2 SNEGSKA (reference sequence). The CDR3 has 14 amino acids. Here the CDR3 reads CSARDLSWFGEQFF.

This clonotype is medium-sized (0.01 to 0.1%) by frequency. The chain joins TRBV12-5 to TRBJ2-1. The length of the CDR3 is 12 residues. CDR1 and CDR2 (germline): LGHNT, FRNRAP. This CDR3 reads CASGSIFNEQFF.

The V call is TRBV28, the J call TRBJ2-5; as DNA is missing, the TRBD1 call by TCRdb cannot be tested. In germline, CDR1 is MDHEN, CDR2 SYDVKM. The CDR3 is 13 residues long. The CDR3 sequence: CASSTTGTETQYF.

The chain combines TRBV20-1 with TRBJ2-2. The CDR3 is made up of 12 amino acids. Germline-derived CDR1 and CDR2 are DFQATT and SNEGSKA (reference sequence). CDR3 residues: CSAREQTGELFF.

The rearrangement links TRBV27 to TRBJ2-1. The CDR3 loop spans 14 amino acids. Germline-derived CDR1 and CDR2 are MNHEY and SMNVEV (reference sequence). CDR3 region: CALTPSGSYNEQFF.

The chain couples TRBV5-4 to TRBJ2-1; without DNA, the TCRdb call of TRBD2 cannot be checked. CDR1 and CDR2 (germline): SGHNT, YYREEE (reference sequence). This CDR3 contains 17 residues. The CDR3 region is CASSPLPEEQPQNEQFF.

The chain carries TRBV5-1 and TRBJ2-7; TCRdb's D call of TRBD2 is untestable without DNA. The CDR3 has 14 amino acids. Germline V lookup: CDR1 SGHRS, CDR2 YFSETQ. This CDR3 is CASSEAGGLSEQYF.

The chain has TRBV12-3 or TRBV12-4 and TRBJ2-2. CDR3 size: 14 residues. The CDR3 reads CASSLVGNTGELFF.

Measured by frequency, this clonotype is medium-sized. The chain joins TRBV4-3 to TRBJ2-1; TCRdb returns TRBD2, unconfirmable since there is no DNA. CDR1 is LGHNA and CDR2 is YSLEER in the germline V gene. The CDR3 consists of 14 residues. The CDR3 loop reads CASSQERGNNEQFF.

V is TRBV5-5 and J is TRBJ1-2. The CDR3 covers 13 residues. Germline V gene lookup returns CDR1 SGHKS and CDR2 YYEKEE (reference sequence). This CDR3 reads CASEGGENYGYTF.

The chain joins TRBV9 to TRBJ1-6; TCRdb outputs TRBD1, but without DNA this stays unchecked. The CDR3 has 14 amino acids. Germline lookup yields CDR1 SGDLS and CDR2 YYNGEE. The CDR3 here is CASSGWTGGSPLHF.

This clonotype shows up as medium-sized by frequency. The chain links TRBV6-2 or TRBV6-3 to TRBJ2-7; absent DNA, TCRdb's TRBD2 call cannot be checked. In germline, CDR1 is MNHEY, CDR2 SVGEGT. CDR3 length: 13 amino acids. The CDR3 protein is CASSYRDYDEQYF.

J is TRBJ2-7 and V is TRBV27. The CDR3 extends over 14 amino acids. Germline values: CDR1 MNHEY, CDR2 SMNVEV (reference sequence). CDR3: CASSLGVGLYEQYF.

J is TRBJ2-5 and V is TRBV2. The germline gives CDR1 SNHLY, CDR2 FYNNEI. The CDR3 runs to 14 residues. The CDR3 here is CASKEGKIQETQYF.

The chain couples TRBV6-2 or TRBV6-3 to TRBJ2-3. CDR1 MNHEY and CDR2 SVGEGT come from the germline V gene. The CDR3 spans 11 residues. This CDR3 is CASSYRDTQYF.

This chain uses TRBV6-5 with TRBJ1-2; TCRdb indicates TRBD1, and absent DNA this call remains unverified. This CDR3 contains 13 residues. The germline CDR1 and CDR2 sequences are MNHEY and SVGAGI. CDR3 sequence: CASSYGGSYGYTF.

The gene calls are TRBV6-5 and TRBJ1-1; TCRdb's assignment of TRBD1 cannot be checked, as there is no DNA. In germline, CDR1 is MNHEY, CDR2 SVGAGI. The CDR3 is 15 residues long. The CDR3 loop is CASSYFGPTDTEAFF.

The genes are TRBV4-3 and TRBJ2-1. The CDR3 sequence is 13 residues long. The germline V gene has CDR1 LGHNA and CDR2 YSLEER. The CDR3 loop reads CASSQNIDDEQFF.

This chain links TRBV6-4 with TRBJ2-1; with no DNA, the TCRdb D assignment of TRBD2 cannot be verified. This CDR3 comprises 15 residues. CDR1 is MRHNA and CDR2 is SNTAGT in the germline V gene. The CDR3 here is CASSDSLAGNNEQFF.